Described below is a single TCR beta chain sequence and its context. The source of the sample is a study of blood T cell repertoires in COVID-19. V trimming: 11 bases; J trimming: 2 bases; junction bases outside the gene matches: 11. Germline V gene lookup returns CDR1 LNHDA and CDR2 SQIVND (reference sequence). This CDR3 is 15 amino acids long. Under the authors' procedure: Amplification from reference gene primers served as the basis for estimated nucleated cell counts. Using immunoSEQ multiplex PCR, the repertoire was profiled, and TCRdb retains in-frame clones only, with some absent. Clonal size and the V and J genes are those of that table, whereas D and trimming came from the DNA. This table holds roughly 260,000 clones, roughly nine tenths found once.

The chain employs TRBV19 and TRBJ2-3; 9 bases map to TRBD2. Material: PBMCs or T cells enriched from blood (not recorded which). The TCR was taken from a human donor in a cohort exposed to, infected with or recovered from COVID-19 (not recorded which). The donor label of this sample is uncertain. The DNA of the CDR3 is TGTGCCTTCTCTCCAGCGGGGGGTAACACAGATACGCAGTATTTT. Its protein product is CAFSPAGGNTDTQYF. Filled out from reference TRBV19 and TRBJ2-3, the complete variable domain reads DGGITQSPKYLFRKEGQNVTLSCEQNLNHDAMYWYRQDPGQGLRLIYYSQIVNDFQKGDIAEGYSVSREKKESFPLTVTSAQKNPTAFYLCAFSPAGGNTDTQYFGPGTRLTVL.